The 28 T cell receptor beta chains below come from one sample, sequenced in a study of blood T cell repertoires in COVID-19. Assay: immunoSEQ multiplex PCR; the TCRdb copy retains only in-frame clones and omits some. In the table there are around 150,000 clones, 80% to 90% of which are singletons. The sample comprised peripheral blood. The source of these receptors is a man aged 35-49 years with acute or convalescent COVID-19.

J is TRBJ1-1 and V is TRBV5-1, with D perhaps matching TRBD1 (5 bases). Looked up from germline, CDR1 is SGHRS and CDR2 is YFSETQ. V was shortened by 4 bases and J by 0 bases, with 13 bases between the two germline ends. The CDR3 contains 15 residues. The CDR3 sequence is CASSRRWGVNTEAFF. Written as DNA, the CDR3 is TGCGCCAGCAGCAGGAGGTGGGGGGTGAACACTGAAGCTTTCTTT.

This chain uses TRBV29-1 with TRBJ2-1, with 7 bases aligning to TRBD1. The CDR3 has 12 amino acids. The V gene's germline CDR1 is SQVTM and CDR2 ANQGSEA. The ends lost 6 bases at V and 6 bases at J; junction bases unmatched: 5. This chain's CDR3 is CSVRRDSNEQFF. For the CDR3, the DNA is TGCAGCGTCCGCCGGGACAGCAATGAGCAGTTCTTC.

The sample holds one count of this clone. Its ends do not fully match the called genes, so a read error is possible. Additional DNA sequences in this sample encode the identical CDR3. This chain links TRBV7-3 with TRBJ1-1; unclear D gene. Per the germline V gene, CDR1 is SGHTA and CDR2 is FQGTGA. CDR3 length equals 13 residues. The CDR3 here is CASSLMGRTEAFF. For the CDR3, the DNA is TGTGCCAGTAGCTTAATGGGGAGGACTGAAGCTTTCTTT.

The rearrangement links TRBV5-1 to TRBJ2-1, with TRBD2 as a possible D gene (6 bases). CDR3 size: 16 residues. Germline V gene data show CDR1 as SGHRS and CDR2 as YFSETQ. The V and J ends lost 4 bases and 0 bases respectively, with 14 bases between them. For the CDR3, the DNA is TGCGCCAGCAGCACCGGAGGGCCCTACTCCTACAATGAGCAGTTCTTC. Protein sequence: CASSTGGPYSYNEQFF.

The table lists this clone with a few counts. V usage is TRBV6-6 and J usage is TRBJ2-6, with D perhaps matching TRBD2 (6 bases). V was trimmed by 2 bases and J by 0 bases, leaving 8 bases between them. The CDR3 covers 16 residues. Germline V CDR1 and CDR2: MNHNY, SVGAGI (reference sequence). The CDR3 here is CASSYGGISGANVLTF. In nucleotides, the CDR3 is TGTGCCAGCAGTTACGGGGGGATCTCTGGGGCCAACGTCCTGACTTTC.

V usage is TRBV23-1 and J usage is TRBJ1-5; TRBD1 is a possible D gene (5 bases). TRBV23-1 is an ORF; its function is uncertain. The CDR3 loop spans 16 amino acids. V gave up 0 bases and J gave up 2 bases, with 11 bases separating them. Here the CDR3 DNA reads TGCGCCAGCAGTCAATCGAGAGGGGAGGGCAATCAGCCCCAGCATTTT. Encoded protein: CASSQSRGEGNQPQHF.

The rearrangement links TRBV24-1 to TRBJ2-4; 9 nucleotides align to TRBD1. From germline, CDR1 is KGHDR and CDR2 SFDVKD. CDR3 length: 22 residues. The ends lost 1 base at V and 4 bases at J; junction bases unmatched: 22. The CDR3 sequence is CATSDFGGTGRKQWGEKNIQYF. The CDR3, as DNA: TGTGCCACCAGTGATTTTGGCGGGACAGGGAGGAAGCAGTGGGGAGAAAAAAACATTCAGTACTTC.

This chain connects TRBV13 to TRBJ1-1; D possibly corresponds to TRBD1 (6 bases). V was clipped by 5 bases and J by 6 bases, with 16 bases between them. The CDR3 is 14 amino acids. CDR1 is PRHDT, CDR2 FYEKMQ, per germline (reference sequence). The CDR3 region has the DNA TGTGCCAGCAGCCTTTCCGGGACAAGCCCTGAAGCTTTCTTT. It is translated as CASSLSGTSPEAFF.

The genes are TRBV30 and TRBJ2-7; 7 nucleotides agree with TRBD2. The CDR3 runs to 11 residues. The trim removed 4 bases at V and 6 bases at J, leaving 3 bases unmatched. Germline V gives CDR1 GTSNPN, CDR2 SVGIG (reference sequence). CDR3 residues: CAWNWGGEQYF. The CDR3, as DNA: TGTGCCTGGAATTGGGGGGGCGAGCAGTACTTC.

This clone showed up just a few times. The rearrangement joins TRBV4-3 to TRBJ2-7; tentative D call: TRBD1 (5 bases). The CDR3 is 15 residues long. Deletions cut 0 bases from V and 2 bases from J, with 11 bases between. Germline V gene lookup returns CDR1 LGHNA and CDR2 YSLEER. The CDR3, as DNA: TGCGCCAGCAGCCAAGATCGGGCAGGGACCTACGAGCAGTACTTC. Protein sequence: CASSQDRAGTYEQYF.

CDR3 sequence (DNA): TGCGCCAGCAGCGGTGGGGACACCCGAGGTTACGAGCAGTACTTC. Amino acid sequence: CASSGGDTRGYEQYF. This rearrangement joins TRBV5-1 to TRBJ2-7, with a possible D match to TRBD1 (6 bases). Trimming removed 4 bases from V and 4 bases from J, with 18 bases in between. Germline lookup yields CDR1 SGHRS and CDR2 YFSETQ. This CDR3 is built from 15 residues.

The chain couples TRBV6-1 to TRBJ1-2; 9 bases are shared with TRBD1. The CDR3 loop spans 16 amino acids. Germline CDR1 reads MNHNS; CDR2 reads SASEGT. The V segment lost 0 bases and the J segment 1 base; nucleotides outside the gene matches: 3. The CDR3 DNA reads TGTGCCAGCAGTGAAGCGGGACAGGGCCTTAACTATGGCTACACCTTC. Translation gives CASSEAGQGLNYGYTF.

This clone was detected a few times. The V and J genes are TRBV27 and TRBJ2-2; TRBD2 matches 9 bases. Germline V lookup: CDR1 MNHEY, CDR2 SMNVEV (reference sequence). The trim removed 4 bases at V and 2 bases at J, leaving 5 bases unmatched. This CDR3 contains 16 residues. CDR3: CASSSFSGGNTGELFF. DNA of the CDR3: TGTGCCAGCAGTTCCTTTAGCGGGGGCAACACCGGGGAGCTGTTTTTT.

The chain has TRBV5-6 and TRBJ2-2; possibly TRBD1 for D (5 bases). Trimming removed 1 base at V and 3 bases at J, with 13 bases between. The CDR3 contains 16 residues. The germline V gene encodes CDR1 SGHDT and CDR2 YYEEEE. CDR3 amino acids: CASSLLRTPHTGELFF. CDR3 DNA sequence: TGTGCCAGCAGCTTGCTTCGGACACCACACACCGGGGAGCTGTTTTTT.

The chain carries TRBV11-2 and TRBJ2-3; 16 nucleotides agree with TRBD2. The V gene's germline CDR1 is SGHAT and CDR2 FQNNGV. The CDR3 is 19 residues long. Trimming took 5 bases from V and 4 from J; bases not matched to a gene: 12. In DNA form, the CDR3 reads TGTGCCAGCAGCAAATCCGGGACTAGCGGGGGGGCCTCGGCAGATACGCAGTATTTT. Its protein product is CASSKSGTSGGASADTQYF.

The chain employs TRBV11-2 and TRBJ1-1, with D possibly TRBD1 on 5 matching bases. Germline assignment: CDR1 SGHAT and CDR2 FQNNGV. V dropped 2 bases and J dropped 4 bases, with 11 bases sitting between them. The CDR3 runs to 14 residues. CDR3 residues: CASSLSGRVTEAFF. CDR3 nucleotides: TGTGCCAGCAGCTTATCAGGGAGGGTCACTGAAGCTTTCTTT.

The rearrangement joins TRBV11-1 to TRBJ2-1; TRBD2 aligns across 13 bases. The CDR3 extends over 15 amino acids. Germline loops: CDR1 SGHAT, CDR2 FQDESV (reference sequence). V lost 5 bases and J lost 9; bases outside the gene matches: 7. The CDR3 DNA reads as TGTGCCAGCAGCCTTACTAGCGGGGGGGCCCCTGAGCAGTTCTTC. This gives the protein CASSLTSGGAPEQFF. Full variable domain (missing parts from reference TRBV11-1 and TRBJ2-1): EAEVAQSPRYKITEKSQAVAFWCDPISGHATLYWYRQILGQGPELLVQFQDESVVDDSQLPKDRFSAERLKGVDSTLKIQPAELGDSAMYLCASSLTSGGAPEQFFGPGTRLTVL.

This chain uses TRBV7-2 with TRBJ1-5; tentative D call: TRBD1 (6 bases). With 6 bases removed from V and 3 bases from J, the gap between germline ends came to 15 bases. The CDR3 length is 15 residues. Germline CDR1 SGHTA, CDR2 FQGNSA. Here the CDR3 reads CASSWAGALNQPQHF. The CDR3 nucleotides read TGTGCCAGCAGTTGGGCAGGGGCCCTCAATCAGCCCCAGCATTTT.

The chain links TRBV6-5 to TRBJ1-1; the D is unclear. V was trimmed by 10 bases and J by 0 bases, leaving 3 bases between them. The CDR3 sequence is 10 residues long. Per the germline V gene, CDR1 is MNHEY and CDR2 is SVGAGI. The CDR3 spells CAIMNTEAFF. DNA for the CDR3: TGTGCCATTATGAACACTGAAGCTTTCTTT.

The chain joins TRBV9 to TRBJ2-2; TRBD1 matches at 7 bases. V shed 0 bases and J 2 bases; nucleotides not matched to a gene: 7. Germline V gene sequence: CDR1 SGDLS, CDR2 YYNGEE. The CDR3 covers 17 residues. CDR3 sequence (DNA): TGTGCCAGCAGCGTAGGGAGGACAGGAAAAAACACCGGGGAGCTGTTTTTT. This codes for CASSVGRTGKNTGELFF.

The J gene is TRBJ1-2, the V gene TRBV27, with 8 bases fitting TRBD1. This CDR3 is 13 amino acids long. Germline CDR1 reads MNHEY; CDR2 reads SMNVEV (reference sequence). J gave up 4 bases and V 5 bases, and 3 bases lay outside the gene matches. The CDR3 nucleotides are TGTGCCAGCAGTCGGGACAGGAGCTATGGCTACACCTTC. Translated: CASSRDRSYGYTF.

The chain is built from TRBV23-1 and TRBJ1-5; D is unclear. TRBV23-1 is marked as an open reading frame, function uncertain. V was clipped by 3 bases and J by 2 bases, with 5 bases between them. This CDR3 comprises 13 residues. As DNA, the CDR3 is TGCGCCAGCAGTCAGCAGGGCAATCAGCCCCAGCATTTT. It codes for CASSQQGNQPQHF.

This sequence joins TRBV5-1 and TRBJ1-1, with 7 bases matching TRBD1. V shed 6 bases, J shed 8 bases, and the junction held 13 bases outside the gene matches. This CDR3 spans 14 amino acids. Germline V CDR1 and CDR2: SGHRS, YFSETQ. The CDR3 is CASNADPGGSEAFF. In DNA, the CDR3 is TGCGCCAGCAACGCGGACCCAGGGGGTAGCGAAGCTTTCTTT.

A few counts support this clone. The chain couples TRBV10-3 to TRBJ2-7; 10 positions agree with TRBD2. CDR3 length: 12 residues. V was clipped by 9 bases and J by 6 bases; unmatched bases: 5. From germline, CDR1 is ENHRY and CDR2 SYGVKD. The CDR3 coding sequence is TGTGCCATTAGCGGGGGGCCCCCCGAGCAGTACTTC. This translates into CAISGGPPEQYF.

J is TRBJ2-1 and V is TRBV5-1; TRBD2 agrees at 12 bases. The CDR3 has 15 residues. In germline, CDR1 is SGHRS, CDR2 YFSETQ. The V and J ends lost 0 bases and 8 bases, in that order; junction bases with no gene match: 3. Written as DNA, the CDR3 is TGCGCCAGCAGCTTGGGGACTAGCGGGGCGGATGAGCAGTTCTTC. This codes for CASSLGTSGADEQFF.

This chain connects TRBV7-8 to TRBJ2-7, with a possible D match to TRBD1 (6 bases). The V and J ends lost 5 bases and 2 bases respectively, with 16 bases between them. Germline V gives CDR1 SGHVS, CDR2 FQNEAQ. This CDR3 spans 15 amino acids. The DNA of the CDR3 is TGTGCCAGCAGCGCGCGAGGACAGTGGACCTACGAGCAGTACTTC. It translates to CASSARGQWTYEQYF.

This clone showed up just once. The chain is built from TRBV10-2 and TRBJ1-1, with 8 bases matching TRBD1. The junction had 7 bases not matched to a gene; V was cut back by 7 bases and J by 3 bases. The CDR3 length is 14 residues. Germline V CDR1 and CDR2: WSHSY, SAAADI. The CDR3 is CASTRTGGDTEAFF. The CDR3 nucleotides read TGCGCCAGCACCAGAACAGGGGGGGACACTGAAGCTTTCTTT.

This chain links TRBV6-1 with TRBJ2-1, with 7 bases lining up with TRBD1. J lost 2 bases, V lost 3 bases, and 7 bases had no gene match. There are 16 residues in the CDR3. CDR1 and CDR2 from the germline V gene are MNHNS and SASEGT. This CDR3 is CASSDRGQRAYNEQFF. CDR3 nucleotide sequence: TGTGCCAGCAGTGACCGGGGACAGAGAGCCTACAATGAGCAGTTCTTC.